The 14 T cell receptor beta chains listed next were all sequenced from one sample in a study of T cells in Graves' hyperthyroidism and ophthalmopathy. RNA transcripts gave rise to amplified TCR beta CDR3 regions. The HTBI primer set was used in a first-round RT-PCR of the TCR CDR3. TCRdb reanalysed the multiplex PCR reads using MiXCR and keeps one entry per CDR3 protein. The sample has a few hundred thousand distinct CDR3 sequences; 46% are singletons. Sequenced: peripheral blood or thyroid tissue (not recorded which). The receptors derive from a woman younger than 35 with Graves' hyperthyroidism.

On this clonotype itself: One end of the junction is discordant with germline, which a read error may explain. This chain links TRBV24-1 with TRBJ2-2; the D gene could be TRBD1 or TRBD2 (5 bases each). The CDR3 contains 14 residues. Germline-derived CDR1 and CDR2 are KGHDR and SFDVKD. The CDR3 region is CASSFQGGTGELFF. CDR3 nucleotides: TGTGCCAGCAGTTTTCAGGGCGGGACCGGGGAGCTGTTTTTT.

This clonotype was observed at least ten times. This chain connects TRBV2 to TRBJ2-5; D may be TRBD1 (5 bases). Trimming shortened V by 2 bases and J by 1 base, and 8 bases separated the two germline ends. Germline CDR1 and CDR2: SNHLY and FYNNEI. The CDR3 contains 14 residues. Here the CDR3 DNA reads TGTGCCAGCAGTGAATACAGGACCCAAGAGACCCAGTACTTC. Translated: CASSEYRTQETQYF. The full variable domain, rest sourced from reference TRBV2 and TRBJ2-5, is EPEVTQTPSHQVTQMGQEVILRCVPISNHLYFYWYRQILGQKVEFLVSFYNNEISEKSEIFDDQFSVERPDGSNFTLKIRSTKLEDSAMYFCASSEYRTQETQYFGPGTRLLVL.

CDR3 amino acids: CASSPPLGTQYF. The DNA of the CDR3 is TGTGCCAGCAGCCCTCCGTTGGGGACCCAGTACTTC. The V gene is TRBV7-2, the J gene TRBJ2-5; no definite D call. Germline CDR1 SGHTA, CDR2 FQGNSA. The CDR3 length is 12 residues. Trimming removed 5 bases from V and 7 bases from J, with 11 bases in between.

This clonotype turned up a few times. The chain employs TRBV7-8 and TRBJ2-2; 13 nucleotides agree with TRBD2. V was pared by 4 bases and J by 1 base, with 6 bases of the junction left unmatched. The CDR3 is made up of 18 amino acids. CDR1 SGHVS and CDR2 FQNEAQ come from the germline V gene. The CDR3 DNA reads TGTGCCAGCAGCTCTTTCGGACTAGCGGGAGTGAACACCGGGGAGCTGTTTTTT. It translates to CASSSFGLAGVNTGELFF.

Comment on this clonotype: A read error is possible here, since a much larger clone lies one base away. The CDR3 coding sequence is TGTGCCAGCAGCGTACGGGACAGGGACACTGAAGCTTTCTTT. It translates to CASSVRDRDTEAFF. The J gene is TRBJ1-1, the V gene TRBV9, with 9 bases matching TRBD1. The CDR3 runs 14 residues. Germline values: CDR1 SGDLS, CDR2 YYNGEE. V shed 1 base and J 3 bases; nucleotides not matched to a gene: 1.

This clonotype has only a few counts. The chain recombines TRBV20-1 with TRBJ1-3, with D tentatively TRBD1 (6 bases). CDR1 DFQATT and CDR2 SNEGSKA come from the germline V gene (reference sequence). CDR3 size: 16 residues. Trimming stripped 3 bases from V and 2 bases from J, with 17 bases between. CDR3 residues: CSASDLQGSPGNTIYF. Written as DNA, the CDR3 is TGCAGTGCTAGTGACCTTCAGGGGTCGCCTGGAAACACCATATATTTT.

This clonotype has more than one count but fewer than ten. The CDR3 region has the DNA TGTGCCAGCAGCCCGCCCCTCGGCAGGGGGAAATACGAGCAGTACTTC. Translation gives CASSPPLGRGKYEQYF. V gene TRBV2 combines with J gene TRBJ2-7; TRBD1 matches at 7 bases. The V gene end was trimmed by 6 bases and the J gene end by 4 bases; junction bases not matched to a gene: 15. Germline loops: CDR1 SNHLY, CDR2 FYNNEI. The CDR3 is 16 amino acids.

As concerns this clonotype: This may be a read error, as it is one base from a much larger clone. The rearrangement links TRBV2 to TRBJ1-1; no clear D. V was pared by 10 bases and J by 1 base, with 13 bases between. This CDR3 contains 13 residues. Germline V gene sequence: CDR1 SNHLY, CDR2 FYNNEI. Here the CDR3 DNA reads TGTGCCACTTCAGTAGGGCGGAACACTGAAGCTTTCTTT. Its translation: CATSVGRNTEAFF.

This clonotype was seen ten or more times. V is TRBV2 and J is TRBJ2-7, with no clear D. V lost 4 bases and J 3 bases, leaving 13 bases between the germline ends. The CDR3 loop spans 14 amino acids. Germline assignment: CDR1 SNHLY and CDR2 FYNNEI. This chain's CDR3 is CASSGGNLDYEQYF. CDR3 in DNA: TGTGCCAGCAGTGGCGGCAATCTCGACTACGAGCAGTACTTC.

The chain combines TRBV11-1 with TRBJ1-2; D is unclear. The CDR3 spans 16 residues. Germline assignment: CDR1 SGHAT and CDR2 FQDESV (reference sequence). Deletions cut 7 bases from V and 2 bases from J, with 20 bases between. CDR3 amino acids: CASTWVYGSLNYGYTF. The CDR3 DNA reads as TGTGCCAGCACCTGGGTCTACGGATCCTTGAACTATGGCTACACCTTC.

This clonotype was recorded at least ten times. CDR3 DNA sequence: TGTGCCAGTACCCCCTCTGCAGGGGTAAGCCAGCCCCAGCATTTT. Its translation is CASTPSAGVSQPQHF. The V call is TRBV19, the J call TRBJ1-5; D perhaps matches TRBD1 (6 bases). The germline gives CDR1 LNHDA, CDR2 SQIVND (reference sequence). V gave up 7 bases and J gave up 7 bases, with 20 bases separating them. The CDR3 is 15 amino acids. Combining the CDR3 with reference TRBV19 and TRBJ1-5 gives the whole variable domain DGGITQSPKYLFRKEGQNVTLSCEQNLNHDAMYWYRQDPGQGLRLIYYSQIVNDFQKGDIAEGYSVSREKKESFPLTVTSAQKNPTAFYLCASTPSAGVSQPQHFGDGTRLSIL.

The DNA for the CDR3 is TGTGCCAGCAGTCAGGGGGACCAAGAGACCCAGTACTTC. This sequence encodes CASSQGDQETQYF. The V call is TRBV25-1, the J call TRBJ2-5; TRBD1 matches at 7 bases. Per the germline V gene, CDR1 is MGHDK and CDR2 is SYGVNS. The ends lost 5 bases at V and 0 bases at J; junction bases unmatched: 0. This CDR3 region has 13 residues. Supplemented by reference TRBV25-1 and TRBJ2-5, the full variable domain reads EADIYQTPRYLVIGTGKKITLECSQTMGHDKMYWYQQDPGMELHLIHYSYGVNSTEKGDLSSESTVSRIRTEHFPLTLESARPSHTSQYLCASSQGDQETQYFGPGTRLLVL.

In this sample, this clonotype turned up once. This sequence joins TRBV20-1 and TRBJ1-4; weak D call: TRBD1 (6 bases). From germline, CDR1 is DFQATT and CDR2 SNEGSKA (reference sequence). V lost 6 bases and J lost 7, with 18 bases in between. The CDR3 sequence is 14 residues long. CDR3 amino acids: CSASGGGSVEKLFF. The CDR3 bases are TGCAGTGCATCGGGGGGCGGCTCGGTTGAAAAACTGTTTTTT.

This clonotype has only one observation. This chain joins TRBV7-8 and TRBJ2-5; 14 nucleotides match TRBD2. The CDR3 consists of 17 residues. Germline V gives CDR1 SGHVS, CDR2 FQNEAQ. The junction had 6 bases not matched to a gene; V was cut back by 5 bases and J by 1 base. This CDR3 is CASSVSTSGRAQETQYF. CDR3 DNA sequence: TGTGCCAGCAGCGTCTCGACTAGCGGGAGGGCCCAAGAGACCCAGTACTTC.